This T cell receptor beta chain is from a study of TIL therapy for anti-PD-1-resistant metastatic lung cancer. Documented time point: pre-treatment sample, taken before nivolumab and TIL therapy. The libraries were made with immunoSEQ v3. Clones were read by immunoSEQ multiplex PCR, and TCRdb kept only the in-frame ones, dropping some. The data contain 36,000 or so clones, around 79% of them singletons. The CDR3 is 9 amino acids. Germline V gene lookup returns CDR1 MNHEY and CDR2 SMNVEV (reference sequence). V shed 10 bases and J shed 4 bases, with 5 bases lying between them. The source was blood, collected at baseline. The source is a person between 25 and 80 years old with non-small cell lung cancer. The V and J genes are TRBV27 and TRBJ2-7; D gene uncertain. CDR3 amino acids: CATIYEQYF. For the CDR3, the DNA is TGTGCCACCATTTACGAGCAGTACTTC.